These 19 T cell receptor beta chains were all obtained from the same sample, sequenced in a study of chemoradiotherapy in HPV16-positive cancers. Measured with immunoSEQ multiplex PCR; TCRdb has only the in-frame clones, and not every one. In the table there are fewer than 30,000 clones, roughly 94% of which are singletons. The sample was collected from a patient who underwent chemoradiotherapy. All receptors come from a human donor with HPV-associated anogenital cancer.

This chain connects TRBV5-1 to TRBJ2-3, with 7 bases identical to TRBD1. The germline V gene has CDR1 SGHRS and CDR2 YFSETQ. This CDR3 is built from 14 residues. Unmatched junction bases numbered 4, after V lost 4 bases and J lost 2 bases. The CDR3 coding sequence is TGCGCCAGCAGCCCGGGACAGAACACAGATACGCAGTATTTT. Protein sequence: CASSPGQNTDTQYF.

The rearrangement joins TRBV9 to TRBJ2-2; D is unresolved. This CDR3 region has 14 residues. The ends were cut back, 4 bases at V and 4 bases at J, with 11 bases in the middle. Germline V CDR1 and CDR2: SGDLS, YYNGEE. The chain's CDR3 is CASSPSPLTGELFF. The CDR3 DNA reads TGTGCCAGCAGCCCGAGCCCCCTCACCGGGGAGCTGTTTTTT.

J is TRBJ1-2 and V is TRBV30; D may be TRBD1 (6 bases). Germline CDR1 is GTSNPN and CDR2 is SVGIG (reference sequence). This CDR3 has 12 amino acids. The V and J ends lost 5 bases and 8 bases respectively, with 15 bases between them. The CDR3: CAWQGGLGGYTF. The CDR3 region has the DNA TGTGCCTGGCAAGGGGGGTTAGGCGGCTACACCTTC.

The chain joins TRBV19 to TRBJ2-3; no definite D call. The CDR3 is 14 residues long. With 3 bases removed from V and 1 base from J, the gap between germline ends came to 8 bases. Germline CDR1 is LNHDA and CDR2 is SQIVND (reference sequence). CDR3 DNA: TGTGCCAGTAGTATGAATGGCGGCACAGATACGCAGTATTTT. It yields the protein CASSMNGGTDTQYF.

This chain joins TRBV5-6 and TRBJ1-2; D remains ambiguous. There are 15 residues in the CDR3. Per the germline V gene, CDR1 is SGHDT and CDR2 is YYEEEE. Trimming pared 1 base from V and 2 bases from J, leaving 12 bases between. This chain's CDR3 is CASSLTRAENYGYTF. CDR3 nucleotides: TGTGCCAGCAGCTTGACACGGGCGGAGAACTATGGCTACACCTTC.

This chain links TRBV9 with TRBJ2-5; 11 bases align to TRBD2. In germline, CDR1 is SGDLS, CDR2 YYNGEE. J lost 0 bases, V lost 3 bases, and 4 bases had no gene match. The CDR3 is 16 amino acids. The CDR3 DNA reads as TGTGCCAGCAGCGGGTCTAGCGGGGGGTACCAAGAGACCCAGTACTTC. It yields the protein CASSGSSGGYQETQYF.

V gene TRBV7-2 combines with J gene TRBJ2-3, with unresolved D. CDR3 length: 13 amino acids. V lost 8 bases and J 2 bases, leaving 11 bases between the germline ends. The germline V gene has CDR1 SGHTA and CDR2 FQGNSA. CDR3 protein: CASSRGITDTQYF. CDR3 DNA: TGTGCCAGCTCTAGAGGTATCACAGATACGCAGTATTTT.

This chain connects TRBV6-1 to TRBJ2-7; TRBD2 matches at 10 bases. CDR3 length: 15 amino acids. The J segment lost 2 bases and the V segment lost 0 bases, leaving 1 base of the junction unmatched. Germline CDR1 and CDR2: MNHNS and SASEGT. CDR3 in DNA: TGTGCCAGCAGTGAAGCTAGCGGGGGGCCCTACGAGCAGTACTTC. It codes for CASSEASGGPYEQYF.

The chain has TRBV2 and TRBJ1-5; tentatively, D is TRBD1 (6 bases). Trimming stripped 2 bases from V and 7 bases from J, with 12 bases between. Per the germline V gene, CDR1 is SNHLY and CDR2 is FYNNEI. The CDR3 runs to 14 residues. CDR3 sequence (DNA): TGTGCCAGCAGTGAACTCCTAGGGACACAGCCCCAGCATTTT. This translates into CASSELLGTQPQHF.

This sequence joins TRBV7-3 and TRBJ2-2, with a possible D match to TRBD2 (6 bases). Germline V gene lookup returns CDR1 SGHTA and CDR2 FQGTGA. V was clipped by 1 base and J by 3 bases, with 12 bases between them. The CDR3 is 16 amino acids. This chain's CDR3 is CASSLKVSGHTGELFF. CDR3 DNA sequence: TGTGCCAGCAGCTTAAAAGTTAGCGGACACACCGGGGAGCTGTTTTTT.

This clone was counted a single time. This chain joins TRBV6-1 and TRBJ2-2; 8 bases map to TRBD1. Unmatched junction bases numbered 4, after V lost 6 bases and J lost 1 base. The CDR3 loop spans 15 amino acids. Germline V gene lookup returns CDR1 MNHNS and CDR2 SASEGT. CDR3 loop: CASRPGGLNTGELFF. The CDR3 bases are TGTGCCAGCAGACCAGGGGGCTTGAACACCGGGGAGCTGTTTTTT.

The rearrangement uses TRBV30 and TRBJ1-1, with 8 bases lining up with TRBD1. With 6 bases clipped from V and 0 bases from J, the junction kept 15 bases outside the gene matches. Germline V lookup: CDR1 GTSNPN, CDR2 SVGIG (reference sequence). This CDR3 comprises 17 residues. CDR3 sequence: CACPRIHRGVMNTEAFF. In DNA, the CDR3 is TGTGCCTGTCCTCGTATTCACAGGGGGGTTATGAACACTGAAGCTTTCTTT.

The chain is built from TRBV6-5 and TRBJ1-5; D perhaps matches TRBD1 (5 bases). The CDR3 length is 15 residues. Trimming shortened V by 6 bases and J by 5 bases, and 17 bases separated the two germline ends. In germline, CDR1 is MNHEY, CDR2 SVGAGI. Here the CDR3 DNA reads TGTGCCAGCAGCCGACGGGGCTCCTCAGATCAGCCCCAGCATTTT. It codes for CASSRRGSSDQPQHF.

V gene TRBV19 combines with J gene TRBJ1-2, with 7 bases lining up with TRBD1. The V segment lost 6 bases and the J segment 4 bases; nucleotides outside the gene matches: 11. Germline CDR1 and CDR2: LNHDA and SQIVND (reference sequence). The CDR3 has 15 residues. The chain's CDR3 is CASRNDRDGTYGYTF. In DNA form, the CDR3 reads TGTGCCAGTAGAAACGACAGGGATGGAACCTATGGCTACACCTTC.

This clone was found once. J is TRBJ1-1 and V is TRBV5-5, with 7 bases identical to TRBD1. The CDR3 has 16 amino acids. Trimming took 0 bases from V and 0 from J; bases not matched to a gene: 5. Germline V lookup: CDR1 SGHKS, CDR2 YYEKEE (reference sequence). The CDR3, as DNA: TGTGCCAGCAGCTTGGGACAGGGAAGGATGAACACTGAAGCTTTCTTT. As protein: CASSLGQGRMNTEAFF.

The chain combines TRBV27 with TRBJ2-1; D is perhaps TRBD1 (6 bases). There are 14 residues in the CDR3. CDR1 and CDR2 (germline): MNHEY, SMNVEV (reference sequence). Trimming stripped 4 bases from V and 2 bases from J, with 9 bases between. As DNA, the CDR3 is TGTGCCAGCAGTTCTAGGACAGCCTACAATGAGCAGTTCTTC. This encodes CASSSRTAYNEQFF.

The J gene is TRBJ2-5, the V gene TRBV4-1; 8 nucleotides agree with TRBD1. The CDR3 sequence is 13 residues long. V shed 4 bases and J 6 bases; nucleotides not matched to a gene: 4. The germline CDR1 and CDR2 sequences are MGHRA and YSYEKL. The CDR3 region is CASSPDREQTQYF. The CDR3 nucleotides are TGCGCCAGCAGCCCGGACAGGGAACAGACCCAGTACTTC.

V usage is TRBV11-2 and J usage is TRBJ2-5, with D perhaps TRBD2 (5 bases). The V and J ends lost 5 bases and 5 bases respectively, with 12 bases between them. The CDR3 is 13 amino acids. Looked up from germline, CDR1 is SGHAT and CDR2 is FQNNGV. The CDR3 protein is CASSPRGMETQYF. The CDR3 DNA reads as TGTGCCAGCAGCCCCCGAGGGATGGAGACCCAGTACTTC.

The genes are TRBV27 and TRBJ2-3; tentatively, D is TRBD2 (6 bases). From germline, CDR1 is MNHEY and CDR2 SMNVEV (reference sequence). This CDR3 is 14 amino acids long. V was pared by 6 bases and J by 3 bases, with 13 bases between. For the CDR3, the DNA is TGTGCCAGCAGCCTTAATGGGGGGACAGATACGCAGTATTTT. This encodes CASSLNGGTDTQYF.